The 2 T cell receptor beta chains in this list originate from one sample, sequenced in a study of graft-versus-host responses after intestinal transplantation. Sequencing used immunoSEQ multiplex PCR; TCRdb keeps in-frame clones, though not all of them. Of 9,700 or so clones in the sample, approximately 72% were seen once. Tissue processing of the graft released intraepithelial and lamina propria lymphocytes from it. The sequencing used ileum tissue, collected approximately 530 days after intestinal transplant. All receptors derive from a human patient who received an intestinal transplant, so some T cells may come from the graft donor.

The chain is built from TRBV10-3 and TRBJ2-7; 8 bases line up with TRBD1. The CDR3 contains 14 residues. With V trimmed by 0 bases and J by 7 bases, 5 bases remained unmatched. CDR1 and CDR2 from the germline V gene are ENHRY and SYGVKD. CDR3 bases: TGTGCCATCAGTGAGTCCGGGACAGGTAGAGAGCAGTACTTC. It encodes CAISESGTGREQYF.

This clone was counted once. The CDR3 sequence is CASSAGISYEQYF. The CDR3 nucleotides read TGCGCCAGCAGCGCGGGGATCTCCTACGAGCAGTACTTC. The chain has TRBV4-1 and TRBJ2-5; a possible D gene is TRBD2 (6 bases). The J call may be mistaken, given a closer DNA end match to TRBJ2-7. Germline V CDR1 and CDR2: MGHRA, YSYEKL. The CDR3 covers 13 residues.